The sequence of this TCR beta chain was determined in a study of shared clonotypes between healthy human individuals. Method: immunoSEQ multiplex PCR; TCRdb's copy keeps in-frame clones and lacks some. The table lists about 2.3 million clones, 92% of them singletons, with roughly 0.34% in the top ten. Points on this clone: The antigen is not known.

Whole-study findings and limits: Compared with clonotypes that all four donors shared, non-shared clonotypes had lower generation probabilities. Clonotypes that were shared across a handful of donors made up about 4.5% of naive CD4 clonotypes.

The donors were adults (healthy and HIV-negative) with no recent acute infections or vaccinations. Germline CDR1 reads GTSNPN; CDR2 reads SVGIG (reference sequence). The V gene lost 1 base and the J gene lost 0 bases, with 9 bases spanning the gap. There are 14 residues in the CDR3. The chain employs TRBV30 and TRBJ1-1; D is unresolved. Source material: naive CD4+ T cells from PBMCs. Specified subset: CD45RA+ positively selected. This sequence originates from a man aged 18 to 30 in good health. Some clones in this sample may be carry-over from other donors' samples. CDR3 sequence (DNA): TGTGCCTGGAGTGGTCTTTCCATGAACACTGAAGCTTTCTTT. This sequence encodes CAWSGLSMNTEAFF.